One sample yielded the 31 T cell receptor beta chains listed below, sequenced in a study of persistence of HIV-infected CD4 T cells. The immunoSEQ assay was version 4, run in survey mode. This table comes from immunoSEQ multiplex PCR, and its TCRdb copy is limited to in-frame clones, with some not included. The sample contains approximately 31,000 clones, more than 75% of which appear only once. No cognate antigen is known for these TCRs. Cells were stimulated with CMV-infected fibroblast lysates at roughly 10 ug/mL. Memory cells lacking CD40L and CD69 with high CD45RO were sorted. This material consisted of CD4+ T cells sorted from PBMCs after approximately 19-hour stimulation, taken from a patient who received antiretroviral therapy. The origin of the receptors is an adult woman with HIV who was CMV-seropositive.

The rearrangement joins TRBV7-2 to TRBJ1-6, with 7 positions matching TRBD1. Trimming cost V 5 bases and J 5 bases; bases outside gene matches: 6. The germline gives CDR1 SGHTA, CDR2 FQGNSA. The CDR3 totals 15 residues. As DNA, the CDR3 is TGTGCCAGCAGCCACCCGGGACAGAATAATTCACCCCTCCACTTT. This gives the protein CASSHPGQNNSPLHF. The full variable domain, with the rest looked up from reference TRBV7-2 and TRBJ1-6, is GAGVSQSPSNKVTEKGKDVELRCDPISGHTALYWYRQSLGQGLEFLIYFQGNSAPDKSGLPSDRFSAERTGGSVSTLTIQRTQQEDSAVYLCASSHPGQNNSPLHFGNGTRLTVT.

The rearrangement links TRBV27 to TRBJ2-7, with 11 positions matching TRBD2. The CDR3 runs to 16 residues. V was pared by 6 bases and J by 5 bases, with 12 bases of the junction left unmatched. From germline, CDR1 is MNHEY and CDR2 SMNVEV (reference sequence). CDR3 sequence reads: CASRFSGRGSLNEQYF. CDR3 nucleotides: TGTGCCAGCAGGTTTAGCGGGAGGGGGAGTCTTAACGAGCAGTACTTC.

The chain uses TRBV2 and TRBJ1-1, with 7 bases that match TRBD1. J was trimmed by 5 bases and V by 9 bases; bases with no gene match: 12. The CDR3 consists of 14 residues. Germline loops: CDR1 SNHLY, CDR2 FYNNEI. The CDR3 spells CASVETGTKTEAFF. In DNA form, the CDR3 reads TGTGCCAGTGTCGAGACAGGGACGAAGACTGAAGCTTTCTTT.

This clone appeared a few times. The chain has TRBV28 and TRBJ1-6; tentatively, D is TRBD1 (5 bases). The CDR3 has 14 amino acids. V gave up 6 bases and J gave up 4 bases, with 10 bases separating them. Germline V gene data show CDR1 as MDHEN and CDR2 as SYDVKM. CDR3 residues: CASRPGLYNSPLHF. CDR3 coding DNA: TGTGCCAGCAGGCCGGGACTTTATAATTCACCCCTCCACTTT.

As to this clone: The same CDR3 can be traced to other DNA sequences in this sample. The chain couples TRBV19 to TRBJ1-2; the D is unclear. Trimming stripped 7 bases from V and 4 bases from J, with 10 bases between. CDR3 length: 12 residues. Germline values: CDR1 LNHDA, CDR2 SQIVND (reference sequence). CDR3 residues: CASTEVGYGYTF. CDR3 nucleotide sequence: TGTGCCAGTACGGAGGTAGGCTATGGCTACACCTTC.

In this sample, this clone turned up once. The CDR3 DNA follows: TGTGCCAGCAGCCCGCATTCGGGGATCTCCTACGAGCAGTACTTC. Translating gives CASSPHSGISYEQYF. The rearrangement joins TRBV7-6 to TRBJ2-7, with a possible D match to TRBD2 (5 bases). The CDR3 has 15 residues. CDR1 and CDR2 (germline): SGHVS, FNYEAQ. V was pared by 5 bases and J by 0 bases, with 14 bases between.

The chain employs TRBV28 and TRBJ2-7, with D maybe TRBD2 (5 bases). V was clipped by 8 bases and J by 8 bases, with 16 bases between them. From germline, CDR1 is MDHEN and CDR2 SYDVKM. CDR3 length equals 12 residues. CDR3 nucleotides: TGTGCCAGCCTCGGACTCTCTATGAAGCAGTACTTC. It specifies CASLGLSMKQYF.

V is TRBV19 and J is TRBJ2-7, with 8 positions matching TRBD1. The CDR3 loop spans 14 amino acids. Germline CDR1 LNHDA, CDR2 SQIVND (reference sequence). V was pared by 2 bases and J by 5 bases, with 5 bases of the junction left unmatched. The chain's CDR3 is CASSIQGAQDEQYF. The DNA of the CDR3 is TGTGCCAGTAGTATACAGGGGGCGCAGGACGAGCAGTACTTC.

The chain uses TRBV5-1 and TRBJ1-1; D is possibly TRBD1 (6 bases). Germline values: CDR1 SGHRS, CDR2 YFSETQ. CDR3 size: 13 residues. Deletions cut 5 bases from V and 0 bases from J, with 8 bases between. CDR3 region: CASRAGVNTEAFF. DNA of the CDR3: TGCGCCAGCAGGGCAGGGGTGAACACTGAAGCTTTCTTT.

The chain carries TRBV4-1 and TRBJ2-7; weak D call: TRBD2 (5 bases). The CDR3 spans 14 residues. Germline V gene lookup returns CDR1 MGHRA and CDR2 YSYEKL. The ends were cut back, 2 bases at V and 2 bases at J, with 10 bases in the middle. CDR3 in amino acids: CASSQLLGPYEQYF. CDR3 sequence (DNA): TGCGCCAGCAGCCAATTACTAGGACCCTACGAGCAGTACTTC.

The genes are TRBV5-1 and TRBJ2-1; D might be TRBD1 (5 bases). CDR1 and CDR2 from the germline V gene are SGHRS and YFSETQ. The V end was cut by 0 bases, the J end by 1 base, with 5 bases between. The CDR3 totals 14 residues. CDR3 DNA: TGCGCCAGCAGCTTGGAGGGGTCCTACAATGAGCAGTTCTTC. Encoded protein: CASSLEGSYNEQFF.

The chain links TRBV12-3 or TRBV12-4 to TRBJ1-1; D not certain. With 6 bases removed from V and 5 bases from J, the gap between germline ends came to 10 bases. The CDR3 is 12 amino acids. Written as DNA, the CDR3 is TGTGCCAGCAGGGAGGATTGGACTGAAGCTTTCTTT. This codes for CASREDWTEAFF.

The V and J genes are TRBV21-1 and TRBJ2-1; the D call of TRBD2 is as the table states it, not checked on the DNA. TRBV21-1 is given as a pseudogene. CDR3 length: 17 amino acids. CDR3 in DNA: TGTGCCAGCAGCAAAGACAACGGGGGTTGGTTGCTCAATGAGCAGTTCTTC. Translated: CASSKDNGGWLLNEQFF.

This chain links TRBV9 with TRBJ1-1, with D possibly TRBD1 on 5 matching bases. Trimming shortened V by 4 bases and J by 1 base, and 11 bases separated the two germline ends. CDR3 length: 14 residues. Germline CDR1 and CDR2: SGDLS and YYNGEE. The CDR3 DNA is TGTGCCAGCAGCCAGGGACTTCAGAACACTGAAGCTTTCTTT. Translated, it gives CASSQGLQNTEAFF.

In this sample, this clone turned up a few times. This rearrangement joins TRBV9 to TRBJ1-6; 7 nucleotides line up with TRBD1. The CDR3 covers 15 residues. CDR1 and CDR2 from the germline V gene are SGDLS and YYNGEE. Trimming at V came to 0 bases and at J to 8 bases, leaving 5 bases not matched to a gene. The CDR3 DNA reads TGTGCCAGCAGCGTAGCTCGAACAGGGGATTCACCCCTCCACTTT. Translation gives CASSVARTGDSPLHF.

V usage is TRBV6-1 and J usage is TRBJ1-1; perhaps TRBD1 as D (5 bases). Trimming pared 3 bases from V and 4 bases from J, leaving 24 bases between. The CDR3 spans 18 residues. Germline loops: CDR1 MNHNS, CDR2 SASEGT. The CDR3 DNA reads TGTGCCAGCAGTGACCCTCAGGGTTTTTCGTTCTGGGCCACTGAAGCTTTCTTT. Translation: CASSDPQGFSFWATEAFF.

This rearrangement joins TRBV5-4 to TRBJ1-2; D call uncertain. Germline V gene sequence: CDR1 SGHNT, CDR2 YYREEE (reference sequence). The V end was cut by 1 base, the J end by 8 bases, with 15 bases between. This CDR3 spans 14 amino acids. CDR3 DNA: TGTGCCAGCAGCTTGTTCGGGGAAATTGGGGGCTACACCTTC. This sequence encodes CASSLFGEIGGYTF.

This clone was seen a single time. The CDR3 region has the DNA TGTGCCTGTCCCTCGAAGGACACCAAGAACACTGAAGCTTTCTTT. It translates to CACPSKDTKNTEAFF. The chain recombines TRBV30 with TRBJ1-1; D perhaps matches TRBD1 (5 bases). The CDR3 is made up of 15 amino acids. Looked up from germline, CDR1 is GTSNPN and CDR2 is SVGIG (reference sequence). Trimming took off 6 bases at V and 1 base at J, with 18 bases between the two ends.

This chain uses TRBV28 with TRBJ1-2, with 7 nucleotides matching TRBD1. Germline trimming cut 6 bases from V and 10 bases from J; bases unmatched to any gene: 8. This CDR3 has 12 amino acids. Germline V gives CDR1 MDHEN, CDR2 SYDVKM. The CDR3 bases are TGTGCCAGCAGGGCAGGGGACAGCACCTACACCTTC. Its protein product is CASRAGDSTYTF.

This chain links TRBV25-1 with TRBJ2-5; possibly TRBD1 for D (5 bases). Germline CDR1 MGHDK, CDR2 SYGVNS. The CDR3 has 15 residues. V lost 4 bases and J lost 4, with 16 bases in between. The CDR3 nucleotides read TGTGCCAGCAGTGTAAGAACGCAGGGAAGAGAGACCCAGTACTTC. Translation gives CASSVRTQGRETQYF.

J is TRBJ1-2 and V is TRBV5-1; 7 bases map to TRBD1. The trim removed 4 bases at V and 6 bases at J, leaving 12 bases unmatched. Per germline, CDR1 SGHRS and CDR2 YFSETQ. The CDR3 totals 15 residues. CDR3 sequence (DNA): TGCGCCAGCAGCGCTGCAGGGGGAGGGGTGGATGGCTACACCTTC. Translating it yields CASSAAGGGVDGYTF.

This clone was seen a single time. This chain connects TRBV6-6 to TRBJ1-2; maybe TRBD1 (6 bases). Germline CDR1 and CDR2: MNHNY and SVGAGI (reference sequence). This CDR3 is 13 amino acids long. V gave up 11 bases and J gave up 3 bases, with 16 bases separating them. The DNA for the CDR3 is TGTGCCGTCGGAGGGGGGGGAGACTATGGCTACACCTTC. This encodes CAVGGGGDYGYTF.

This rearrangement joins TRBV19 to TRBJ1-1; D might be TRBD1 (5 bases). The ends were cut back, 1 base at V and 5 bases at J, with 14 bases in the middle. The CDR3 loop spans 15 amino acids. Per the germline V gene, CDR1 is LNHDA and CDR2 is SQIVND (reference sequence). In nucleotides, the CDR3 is TGTGCCAGTAGTATAGCCAGGGCTCGTGGTACTGAAGCTTTCTTT. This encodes CASSIARARGTEAFF.

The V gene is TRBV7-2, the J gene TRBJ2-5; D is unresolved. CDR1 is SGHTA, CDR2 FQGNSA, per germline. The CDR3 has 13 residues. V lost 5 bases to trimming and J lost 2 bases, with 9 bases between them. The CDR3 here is CASSEEIQETQYF. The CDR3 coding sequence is TGTGCCAGCAGCGAGGAGATACAAGAGACCCAGTACTTC.

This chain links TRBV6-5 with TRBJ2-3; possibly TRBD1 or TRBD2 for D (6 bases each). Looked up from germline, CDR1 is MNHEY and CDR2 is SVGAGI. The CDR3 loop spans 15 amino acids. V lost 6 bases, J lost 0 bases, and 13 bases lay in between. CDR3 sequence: CASRRGGQSTDTQYF. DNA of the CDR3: TGTGCCAGCAGACGGGGAGGACAGAGCACAGATACGCAGTATTTT.

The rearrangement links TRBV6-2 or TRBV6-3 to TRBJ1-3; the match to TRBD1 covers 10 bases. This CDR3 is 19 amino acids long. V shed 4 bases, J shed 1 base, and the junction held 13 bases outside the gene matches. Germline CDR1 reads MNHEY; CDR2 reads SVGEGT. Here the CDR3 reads CASSFRDRGRTTSGNTIYF. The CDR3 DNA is TGTGCCAGCAGTTTCCGGGACAGGGGCCGGACCACGTCTGGAAACACCATATATTTT.

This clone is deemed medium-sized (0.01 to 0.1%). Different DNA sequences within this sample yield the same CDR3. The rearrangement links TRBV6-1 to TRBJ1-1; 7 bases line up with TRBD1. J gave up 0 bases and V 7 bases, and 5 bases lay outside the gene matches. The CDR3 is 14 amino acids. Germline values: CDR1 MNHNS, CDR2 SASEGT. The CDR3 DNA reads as TGTGCCAGCACCCCGACAGGGCTGAACACTGAAGCTTTCTTT. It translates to CASTPTGLNTEAFF.

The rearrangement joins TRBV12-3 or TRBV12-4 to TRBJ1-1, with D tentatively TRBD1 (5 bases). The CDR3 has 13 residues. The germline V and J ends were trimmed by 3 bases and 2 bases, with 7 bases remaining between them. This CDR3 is CASSLGVNTEAFF. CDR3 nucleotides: TGTGCCAGCAGTTTGGGGGTTAACACTGAAGCTTTCTTT.

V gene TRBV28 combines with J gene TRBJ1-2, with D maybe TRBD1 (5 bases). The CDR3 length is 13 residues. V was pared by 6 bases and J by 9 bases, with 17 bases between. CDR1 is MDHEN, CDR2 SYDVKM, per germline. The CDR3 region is CASSEDTPFRYTF. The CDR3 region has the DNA TGTGCCAGCAGCGAGGACACTCCCTTCCGCTACACCTTC.

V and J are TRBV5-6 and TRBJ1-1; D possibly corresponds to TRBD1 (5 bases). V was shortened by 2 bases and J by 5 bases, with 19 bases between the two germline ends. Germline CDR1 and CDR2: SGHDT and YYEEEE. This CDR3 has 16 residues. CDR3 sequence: CASSFKRRTRPTEAFF. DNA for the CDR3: TGTGCCAGCAGCTTTAAGAGGCGGACACGTCCAACTGAAGCTTTCTTT.

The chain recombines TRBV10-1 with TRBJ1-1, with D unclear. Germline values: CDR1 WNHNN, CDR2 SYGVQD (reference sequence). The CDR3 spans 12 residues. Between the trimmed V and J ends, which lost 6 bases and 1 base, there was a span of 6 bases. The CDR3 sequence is CASSRQNTEAFF. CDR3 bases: TGCGCCAGCAGCCGTCAGAACACTGAAGCTTTCTTT.